This paragraph reports one T cell receptor beta chain. This entry belongs to a study of blood T cell repertoires in COVID-19. Study details: T cells, B-cell-depleted T cells, or PBMCs provided the cDNA or gDNA that served as material.

Trimming at V came to 2 bases and at J to 7 bases, leaving 8 bases not matched to a gene. CDR1 and CDR2 (germline): MNHEY, SVGAGI. The CDR3 totals 15 residues. Only in-frame clones appear in the TCRdb table, and some are missing; sequencing was by immunoSEQ multiplex PCR. The data show fewer than 350,000 clones, roughly nine tenths seen once. Sequencing input: PBMCs or T cells enriched from blood (not recorded which). This chain links TRBV6-5 with TRBJ2-1, with TRBD2 matching over 7 bases. This receptor was identified in a man aged 55 to 70 who had recovered from COVID-19. In DNA form, the CDR3 reads TGTGCCAGCAGTTACCTGGGACTATTGTCAAATGAGCAGTTCTTC. Translated: CASSYLGLLSNEQFF.